The 15 T cell receptor beta chains in this list originate from one sample, sequenced in a study of naive and memory T cell subsets. Two oligonucleotides, mixed equimolar, formed the beta constant-region primer covering TRBC1 and TRBC2. Ligated cDNA was amplified by four rounds of PCR with nested alpha and beta constant-region primers and SP2. TCRdb independently ran MiXCR on the UMI-ligation and nested PCR reads; one entry per CDR3 protein. The table records about 90,000 distinct CDR3 sequences, approximately 11% of them present only once. Study results and limitations: Possibly reflecting memory cells re-expressing CD45RA, a few larger clonotypes occurred in naive repertoires, especially CD8.

Antigen specificity for these receptors is unknown. The sequenced material came from naive CD4+ T cells from blood. The origin of the receptors is a human donor in good health.

This chain links TRBV2 with TRBJ1-5, with 9 bases that match TRBD1. Germline CDR1 reads SNHLY; CDR2 reads FYNNEI. The CDR3 extends over 13 amino acids. Unmatched junction bases numbered 3, after V lost 6 bases and J lost 6 bases. CDR3 sequence reads: CASRGTGFQPQHF. The CDR3, as DNA: TGTGCCAGCAGAGGGACAGGGTTTCAGCCCCAGCATTTT.

This chain connects TRBV4-1 to TRBJ2-1; the match to TRBD1 covers 8 bases. Germline-derived CDR1 and CDR2 are MGHRA and YSYEKL. The junction had 11 bases not matched to a gene; V was cut back by 3 bases and J by 7 bases. The CDR3 covers 16 residues. CDR3 amino acids: CASSQRSGTGFNEQFF. CDR3 nucleotides: TGCGCCAGCAGCCAGAGATCCGGGACAGGATTTAATGAGCAGTTCTTC.

This clonotype was seen a handful of times. The chain uses TRBV7-2 and TRBJ1-5; D is unresolved. Germline V CDR1 and CDR2: SGHTA, FQGNSA. The germline V and J ends were trimmed by 1 base and 6 bases, with 13 bases remaining between them. This CDR3 has 15 residues. CDR3 bases: TGTGCCAGCAGCTTAGTCGGCACAGCTCCTCAGCCCCAGCATTTT. Its protein product is CASSLVGTAPQPQHF.

This clonotype was seen only a few times. The chain joins TRBV2 to TRBJ2-1; D possibly uses TRBD1 or TRBD2 (5 bases each). The ends were cut back, 2 bases at V and 7 bases at J, with 9 bases in the middle. The CDR3 length is 13 residues. The germline V gene encodes CDR1 SNHLY and CDR2 FYNNEI. CDR3 nucleotide sequence: TGTGCCAGCAGTGAAAATGGGGGAAATGAGCAGTTCTTC. This sequence encodes CASSENGGNEQFF.

This clonotype has a count of ten or more. The rearrangement joins TRBV5-1 to TRBJ2-1; D uncertain. The CDR3 spans 14 residues. Germline V lookup: CDR1 SGHRS, CDR2 YFSETQ. Trimming cost V 2 bases and J 8 bases, with 14 bases left between them. The CDR3 reads CASSLRTDSHEQFF. In nucleotides, the CDR3 is TGCGCCAGCAGCTTAAGAACAGATTCCCATGAGCAGTTCTTC.

This chain uses TRBV12-3 or TRBV12-4 with TRBJ1-5; tentatively, D is TRBD1 (5 bases). The CDR3 is 18 residues long. The germline V and J ends were trimmed by 6 bases and 2 bases, with 23 bases remaining between them. Here the CDR3 DNA reads TGTGCCAGCAGCACCCCCCAACTCCTCCGGGACGGCAATCAGCCCCAGCATTTT. Its protein product is CASSTPQLLRDGNQPQHF.

This clonotype was observed many times. This sequence joins TRBV12-3 or TRBV12-4 and TRBJ2-1; D gene uncertain. The CDR3 contains 11 residues. Trimming took off 2 bases at V and 10 bases at J, with 6 bases between the two ends. CDR3 DNA sequence: TGTGCCAGCAGTTTAACGTGGGAGCAGTTCTTC. Protein sequence: CASSLTWEQFF.

This chain connects TRBV4-1 to TRBJ1-6; D not certain. This CDR3 spans 13 amino acids. Trimming stripped 3 bases from V and 3 bases from J, with 3 bases between. Germline V gives CDR1 MGHRA, CDR2 YSYEKL. The CDR3 region is CASSQIYNSPLHF. The CDR3 nucleotides read TGCGCCAGCAGCCAGATCTATAATTCACCCCTCCACTTT.

This clonotype was detected many times. The genes are TRBV28 and TRBJ2-7; no clear D gene. Trimming stripped 8 bases from V and 3 bases from J, with 11 bases between. There are 12 residues in the CDR3. From germline, CDR1 is MDHEN and CDR2 SYDVKM. The CDR3: CASLDSNYEQYF. The CDR3 DNA reads TGTGCCAGCCTCGACTCCAACTACGAGCAGTACTTC.

The chain is built from TRBV27 and TRBJ2-7; no clear D. Germline V lookup: CDR1 MNHEY, CDR2 SMNVEV (reference sequence). Between the trimmed V and J ends, which lost 6 bases and 6 bases, there was a span of 12 bases. There are 12 residues in the CDR3. The CDR3 nucleotides read TGTGCCAGCAGGCAAGGGTTGGGCGAGCAGTACTTC. It yields the protein CASRQGLGEQYF.

This clonotype was seen many times. The chain employs TRBV29-1 and TRBJ2-5, with no clear D. CDR3 length: 14 residues. V lost 3 bases, J lost 3 bases, and 14 bases lay in between. Germline V gene sequence: CDR1 SQVTM, CDR2 ANQGSEA. The CDR3 here is CSVEGRIWKETQYF. The DNA for the CDR3 is TGCAGCGTTGAGGGCAGAATATGGAAAGAGACCCAGTACTTC. Supplemented by reference TRBV29-1 and TRBJ2-5, the full variable domain reads SAVISQKPSRDICQRGTSLTIQCQVDSQVTMMFWYRQQPGQSLTLIATANQGSEATYESGFVIDKFPISRPNLTFSTLTVSNMSPEDSSIYLCSVEGRIWKETQYFGPGTRLLVL.

This chain uses TRBV6-2 or TRBV6-3 with TRBJ2-1; possible D gene TRBD2, 7 bases. Trimming stripped 7 bases from V and 2 bases from J, with 15 bases between. This CDR3 spans 15 amino acids. Germline V gene data show CDR1 as MNHEY and CDR2 as SVGEGT. The CDR3 DNA reads TGTGCCAGCATCCTCCGGCGGGGGCCCTACAATGAGCAGTTCTTC. Its protein is CASILRRGPYNEQFF.

There are a few counts of this clonotype. The chain employs TRBV6-1 and TRBJ2-3; 8 nucleotides line up with TRBD1. CDR1 and CDR2 from the germline V gene are MNHNS and SASEGT. The CDR3 covers 15 residues. The junction had 10 bases not matched to a gene; V was cut back by 5 bases and J by 6 bases. Here the CDR3 reads CASSLNRGFRDTQYF. The CDR3 DNA reads TGTGCCAGCAGTCTAAACAGGGGGTTCCGGGATACGCAGTATTTT.

This clonotype has just a few counts. The chain links TRBV6-6 to TRBJ2-3; D is undetermined. This CDR3 contains 14 residues. From germline, CDR1 is MNHNY and CDR2 SVGAGI (reference sequence). V was clipped by 6 bases and J by 1 base, with 11 bases between them. CDR3 in amino acids: CASRNTDGTDTQYF. The DNA for the CDR3 is TGTGCCAGCAGAAACACCGACGGCACAGATACGCAGTATTTT.

This chain links TRBV12-3 or TRBV12-4 with TRBJ2-7; 9 positions match TRBD1. CDR3 length: 16 residues. V was pared by 2 bases and J by 2 bases, with 7 bases of the junction left unmatched. In nucleotides, the CDR3 is TGTGCCAGCAGTTTAATGGGGACAGGGAAGACCTACGAGCAGTACTTC. This sequence encodes CASSLMGTGKTYEQYF.